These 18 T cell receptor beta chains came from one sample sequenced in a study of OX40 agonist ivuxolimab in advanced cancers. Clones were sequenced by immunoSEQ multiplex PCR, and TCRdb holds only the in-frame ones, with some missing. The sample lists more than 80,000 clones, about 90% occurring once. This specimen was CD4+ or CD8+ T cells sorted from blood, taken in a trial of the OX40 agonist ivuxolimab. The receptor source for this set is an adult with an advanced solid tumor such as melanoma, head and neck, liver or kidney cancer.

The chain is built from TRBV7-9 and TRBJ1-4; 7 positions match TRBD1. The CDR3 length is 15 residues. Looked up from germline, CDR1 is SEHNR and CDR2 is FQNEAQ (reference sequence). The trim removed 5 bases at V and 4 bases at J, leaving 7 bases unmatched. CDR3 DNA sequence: TGTGCCAGCAGCCAGGGGGGGACGTATAATGAAAAACTGTTTTTT. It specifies CASSQGGTYNEKLFF.

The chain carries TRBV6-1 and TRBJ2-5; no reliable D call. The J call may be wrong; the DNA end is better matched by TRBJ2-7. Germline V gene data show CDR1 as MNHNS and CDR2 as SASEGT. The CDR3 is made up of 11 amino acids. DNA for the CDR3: TGTGCCAGCAGTGGGTTTTACGAGCAGTACTTC. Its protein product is CASSGFYEQYF.

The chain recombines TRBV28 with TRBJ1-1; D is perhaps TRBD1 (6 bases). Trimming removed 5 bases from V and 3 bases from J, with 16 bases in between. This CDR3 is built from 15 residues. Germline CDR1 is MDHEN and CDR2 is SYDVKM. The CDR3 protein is CASSPINRVDTEAFF. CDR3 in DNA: TGTGCCAGCAGTCCGATAAACAGGGTTGACACTGAAGCTTTCTTT.

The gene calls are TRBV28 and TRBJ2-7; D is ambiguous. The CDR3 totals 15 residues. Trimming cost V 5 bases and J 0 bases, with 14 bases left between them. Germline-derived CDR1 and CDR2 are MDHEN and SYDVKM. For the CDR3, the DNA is TGTGCCAGCAGTGCGTCAGGATCGAGCTCCTACGAGCAGTACTTC. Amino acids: CASSASGSSSYEQYF.

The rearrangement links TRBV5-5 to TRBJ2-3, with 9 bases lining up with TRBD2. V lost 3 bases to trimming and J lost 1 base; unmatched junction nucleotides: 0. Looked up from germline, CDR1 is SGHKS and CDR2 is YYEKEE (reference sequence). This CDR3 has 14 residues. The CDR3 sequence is CASSWTSGTDTQYF. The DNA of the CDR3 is TGTGCCAGCAGCTGGACTAGCGGCACAGATACGCAGTATTTT.

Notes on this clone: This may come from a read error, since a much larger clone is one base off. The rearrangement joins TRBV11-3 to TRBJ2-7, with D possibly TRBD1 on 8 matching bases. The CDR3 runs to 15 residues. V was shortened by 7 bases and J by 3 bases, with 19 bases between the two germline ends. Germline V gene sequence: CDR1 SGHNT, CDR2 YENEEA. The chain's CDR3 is CASTRGRGRFYEQYF. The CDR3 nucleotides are TGTGCCAGCACCAGGGGGCGCGGGAGATTCTACGAGCAGTACTTC.

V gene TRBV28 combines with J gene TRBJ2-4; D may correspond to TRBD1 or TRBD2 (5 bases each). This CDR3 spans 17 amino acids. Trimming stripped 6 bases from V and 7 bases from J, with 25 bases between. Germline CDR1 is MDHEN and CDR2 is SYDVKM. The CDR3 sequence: CASSYYTPVVGTNIQYF. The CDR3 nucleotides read TGTGCCAGCAGCTACTATACACCAGTTGTGGGGACGAACATTCAGTACTTC.

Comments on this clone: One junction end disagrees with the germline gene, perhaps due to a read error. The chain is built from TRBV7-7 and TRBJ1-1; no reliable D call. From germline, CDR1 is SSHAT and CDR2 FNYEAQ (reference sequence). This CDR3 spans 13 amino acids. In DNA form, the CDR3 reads TGTGCTAGCAGCTTAAAAGAGAACACTGAAGCTTTCTTT. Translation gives CASSLKENTEAFF.

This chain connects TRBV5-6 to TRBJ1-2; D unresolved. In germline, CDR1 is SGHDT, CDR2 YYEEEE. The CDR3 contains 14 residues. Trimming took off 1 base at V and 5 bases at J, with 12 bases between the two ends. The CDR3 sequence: CASSLYGQMYGYTF. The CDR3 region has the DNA TGTGCCAGCAGCTTGTATGGGCAGATGTATGGCTACACCTTC. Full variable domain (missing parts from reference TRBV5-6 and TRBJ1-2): DAGVTQSPTHLIKTRGQQVTLRCSPKSGHDTVSWYQQALGQGPQFIFQYYEEEERQRGNFPDRFSGHQFPNYSSELNVNALLLGDSALYLCASSLYGQMYGYTFGSGTRLTVV.

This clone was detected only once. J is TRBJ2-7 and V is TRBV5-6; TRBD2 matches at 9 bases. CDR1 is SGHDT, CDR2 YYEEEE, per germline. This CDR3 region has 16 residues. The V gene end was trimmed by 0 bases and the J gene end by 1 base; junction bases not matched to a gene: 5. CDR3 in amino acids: CASSLGGLAISYEQYF. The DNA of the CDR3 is TGTGCCAGCAGCTTGGGTGGACTAGCGATTTCCTACGAGCAGTACTTC.

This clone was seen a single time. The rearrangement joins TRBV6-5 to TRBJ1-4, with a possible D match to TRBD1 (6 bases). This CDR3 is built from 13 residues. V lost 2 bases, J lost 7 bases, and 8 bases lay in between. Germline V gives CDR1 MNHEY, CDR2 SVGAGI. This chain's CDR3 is CASSYLRGEKLFF. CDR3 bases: TGTGCCAGCAGTTACCTCAGGGGTGAAAAACTGTTTTTT.

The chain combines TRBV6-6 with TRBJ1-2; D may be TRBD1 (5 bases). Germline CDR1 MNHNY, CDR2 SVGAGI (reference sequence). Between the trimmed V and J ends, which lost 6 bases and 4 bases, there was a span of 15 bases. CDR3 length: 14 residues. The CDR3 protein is CASSLGVQVYGYTF. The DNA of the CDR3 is TGTGCCAGCAGCCTGGGGGTGCAGGTCTATGGCTACACCTTC.

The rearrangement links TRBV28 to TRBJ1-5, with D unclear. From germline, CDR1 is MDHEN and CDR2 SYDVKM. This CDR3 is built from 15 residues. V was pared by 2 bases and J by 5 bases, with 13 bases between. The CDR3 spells CASSLKRSVDQPQHF. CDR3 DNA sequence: TGTGCCAGCAGTTTAAAACGGTCAGTAGATCAGCCCCAGCATTTT.

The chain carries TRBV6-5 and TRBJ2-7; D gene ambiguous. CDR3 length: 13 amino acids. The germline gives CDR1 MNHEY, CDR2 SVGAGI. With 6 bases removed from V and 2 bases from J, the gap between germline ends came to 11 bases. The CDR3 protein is CASRTTETYEQYF. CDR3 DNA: TGTGCCAGCAGGACAACGGAAACCTACGAGCAGTACTTC.

CDR3 sequence (DNA): TGTGCCAGTAGCTCGGGACTAGCAGTCTACAATGAGCAGTTCTTC. It codes for CASSSGLAVYNEQFF. The gene calls are TRBV19 and TRBJ2-1; 9 bases map to TRBD2. This CDR3 contains 15 residues. Germline V gene sequence: CDR1 LNHDA, CDR2 SQIVND (reference sequence). Trimming at V came to 6 bases and at J to 3 bases, leaving 6 bases not matched to a gene.

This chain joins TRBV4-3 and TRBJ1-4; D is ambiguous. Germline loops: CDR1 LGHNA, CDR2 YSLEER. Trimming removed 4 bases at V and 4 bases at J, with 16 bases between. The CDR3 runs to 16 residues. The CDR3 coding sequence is TGCGCCAGCAGCCCGCGGTTATCCCCACTTAATGAAAAACTGTTTTTT. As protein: CASSPRLSPLNEKLFF.

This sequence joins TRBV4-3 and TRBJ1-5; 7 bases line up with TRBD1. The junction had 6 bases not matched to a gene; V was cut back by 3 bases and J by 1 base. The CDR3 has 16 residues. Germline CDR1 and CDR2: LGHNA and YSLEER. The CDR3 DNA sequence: TGCGCCAGCAGCCAGGATACAGGGGAGAGCAATCAGCCCCAGCATTTT. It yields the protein CASSQDTGESNQPQHF.

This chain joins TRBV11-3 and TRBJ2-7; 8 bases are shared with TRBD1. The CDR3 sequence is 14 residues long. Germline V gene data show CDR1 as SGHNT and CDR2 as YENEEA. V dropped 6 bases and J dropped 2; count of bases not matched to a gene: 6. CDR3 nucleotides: TGTGCCAGCAGGACCGGGACAGGCGCCTACGAGCAGTACTTC. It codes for CASRTGTGAYEQYF.